This TCR beta chain was found in a study of T cells expressing NK-cell markers. Study-wide results and limits: Several of the donors also had these clonotypes leading their CD3+CD56-NKG2C+ fraction.

Reanalyzing the 5' RACE reads, TCRdb keeps one entry per CDR3 protein, without DNA. In total, the table holds some 390,000 distinct CDR3 sequences. Concerning this clonotype itself: The antigen remains undetermined.

In germline, CDR1 is SNHLY, CDR2 FYNNEI. The CDR3 spans 14 residues. Sequenced material: blood T cells: a sorted CD56 or NKG2C T cell subset, CD4+ or CD8+ T cells, or bulk PBMC T cells (not recorded which). The clonotype originates from a woman aged 45-60 years in good health. The J gene is TRBJ2-5, the V gene TRBV2; TCRdb's assignment of TRBD1 cannot be checked, as there is no DNA. CDR3 region: CASRRDRSRETQYF.